The 10 T cell receptor beta chains below come from one sample, sequenced in a study of tumor-infiltrating lymphocytes in localized non-small cell lung cancer. Profiling relied on immunoSEQ multiplex PCR, and the TCRdb table lists in-frame clones only, not all of them. The data contain 12,000 or so clones, 60% to 85% of them singletons. Material: lung tumor tissue. The source is a human donor with non-small cell lung cancer.

The chain carries TRBV11-2 and TRBJ2-1; TRBD2 might be the D (6 bases). The CDR3 sequence is 15 residues long. Germline V gene sequence: CDR1 SGHAT, CDR2 FQNNGV. Between the trimmed V and J ends, which lost 1 base and 4 bases, there was a span of 11 bases. CDR3 nucleotides: TGTGCCAGCAGCTTAGGGGACTCTTCTTACAATGAGCAGTTCTTC. This codes for CASSLGDSSYNEQFF. Supplemented by reference TRBV11-2 and TRBJ2-1, the full variable domain reads EAGVAQSPRYKIIEKRQSVAFWCNPISGHATLYWYQQILGQGPKLLIQFQNNGVVDDSQLPKDRFSAERLKGVDSTLKIQPAKLEDSAVYLCASSLGDSSYNEQFFGPGTRLTVL.

The V call is TRBV5-1, the J call TRBJ1-2; 9 bases are shared with TRBD1. The CDR3 is 15 residues long. Germline CDR1 is SGHRS and CDR2 is YFSETQ. Unmatched junction bases numbered 4, after V lost 4 bases and J lost 0 bases. CDR3: CASSPGQGANYGYTF. In DNA form, the CDR3 reads TGCGCCAGCAGCCCGGGACAGGGCGCTAACTATGGCTACACCTTC.

This clone was detected a few times. The genes are TRBV11-2 and TRBJ2-1; TRBD2 agrees at 13 bases. The V gene's germline CDR1 is SGHAT and CDR2 FQNNGV. V lost 5 bases to trimming and J lost 10 bases; unmatched junction nucleotides: 11. The CDR3 is made up of 16 amino acids. DNA for the CDR3: TGTGCCAGCAGCCCAGCACTAGCGGGGGGGCCGGGAGAGCAGTTCTTC. Translating it yields CASSPALAGGPGEQFF.

The chain uses TRBV5-4 and TRBJ1-1, with D tentatively TRBD1 (5 bases). CDR1 is SGHNT, CDR2 YYREEE, per germline (reference sequence). The V end was cut by 4 bases, the J end by 5 bases, with 15 bases between. CDR3 size: 14 residues. CDR3 sequence reads: CASSTRGGGTEAFF. CDR3 nucleotides: TGTGCCAGCAGCACGCGGGGCGGGGGTACTGAAGCTTTCTTT. Variable domain in full (rest from reference TRBV5-4 and TRBJ1-1): ETGVTQSPTHLIKTRGQQVTLRCSSQSGHNTVSWYQQALGQGPQFIFQYYREEENGRGNFPPRFSGLQFPNYSSELNVNALELDDSALYLCASSTRGGGTEAFFGQGTRLTVV.

The rearrangement uses TRBV27 and TRBJ2-1, with 10 bases aligning to TRBD2. The CDR3 sequence is 16 residues long. With 5 bases clipped from V and 2 bases from J, the junction kept 6 bases outside the gene matches. CDR1 is MNHEY and CDR2 is SMNVEV in the germline V gene (reference sequence). CDR3 sequence: CASSLLLAGAYNEQFF. In nucleotides, the CDR3 is TGTGCCAGCAGTCTTCTCCTAGCGGGGGCCTACAATGAGCAGTTCTTC.

The chain recombines TRBV9 with TRBJ2-5, with 10 bases identical to TRBD2. Germline CDR1 and CDR2: SGDLS and YYNGEE. The CDR3 consists of 14 residues. Trimming cost V 2 bases and J 3 bases; bases outside gene matches: 1. The CDR3: CASSVGLAEETQYF. CDR3 in DNA: TGTGCCAGCAGCGTCGGACTAGCGGAAGAGACCCAGTACTTC.

The V call is TRBV1, the J call TRBJ2-3; the table gives TRBD2 as D, unverified against the DNA. TRBV1 is a recognized pseudogene. The CDR3 has 20 amino acids. The CDR3 reads CTSSQAHRLAGAPSTDTQYF. Here the CDR3 DNA reads TGCACCAGCAGCCAAGCCCACCGACTAGCGGGAGCCCCTAGCACAGATACGCAGTATTTT.

The V and J genes are TRBV7-8 and TRBJ1-5; D is unclear. CDR1 and CDR2 from the germline V gene are SGHVS and FQNEAQ. Trimming removed 4 bases at V and 0 bases at J, with 13 bases between. The CDR3 is 16 amino acids. The DNA of the CDR3 is TGTGCCAGCAGCTCCCAGCGAGGGAATAGCAATCAGCCCCAGCATTTT. Its protein product is CASSSQRGNSNQPQHF.

The J gene is TRBJ1-6, the V gene TRBV6-5; tentatively, D is TRBD1 (6 bases). The CDR3 extends over 15 amino acids. Germline V gene data show CDR1 as MNHEY and CDR2 as SVGAGI. V dropped 6 bases and J dropped 2 bases, with 11 bases sitting between them. The CDR3 DNA reads as TGTGCCAGCAGCCTACAGGGACCCTATAATTCACCCCTCCACTTT. Translated: CASSLQGPYNSPLHF.

This clone was seen a handful of times. V and J are TRBV7-9 and TRBJ2-7; D is perhaps TRBD1 (6 bases). V dropped 1 base and J dropped 6 bases, with 13 bases sitting between them. The CDR3 runs 14 residues. Per germline, CDR1 SEHNR and CDR2 FQNEAQ (reference sequence). The CDR3 region is CASSLGRGSVEQYF. CDR3 in DNA: TGTGCCAGCAGCTTAGGCAGGGGTTCTGTCGAGCAGTACTTC.